The next 8 T cell receptor beta chains were all read from a single sample in a study of cytomegalovirus exposure and HLA in healthy donors. Use of 60 Vbeta and 13 Jbeta primers characterized the PCR. The protocol was immunoSEQ multiplex PCR, while the TCRdb copy is restricted to in-frame clones and leaves out a portion. The sample includes roughly 73,000 clones, 75% of them seen just once. Sequencing was done on a sample of PBMCs. All receptors come from a man aged 65 to 79 in good health and CMV-seronegative.

The chain combines TRBV27 with TRBJ2-1; D is undetermined. This CDR3 spans 15 amino acids. Germline V gene lookup returns CDR1 MNHEY and CDR2 SMNVEV (reference sequence). Trimming left V 4 bases short and J 9 bases short, with 19 bases between. The CDR3 DNA is TGTGCCAGCAGTTCCTTCTCCGGCGGCCGGCTTGAGCAGTTCTTC. Its protein is CASSSFSGGRLEQFF.

The chain is built from TRBV7-6 and TRBJ2-1; the D is unclear. V lost 2 bases, J lost 0 bases, and 14 bases lay in between. The CDR3 loop spans 17 amino acids. Per germline, CDR1 SGHVS and CDR2 FNYEAQ. The CDR3 spells CASSLLSADSSYNEQFF. The CDR3 DNA reads as TGTGCCAGCAGCTTATTGAGTGCGGATAGCTCCTACAATGAGCAGTTCTTC.

DNA of the CDR3: TGTGCCAGCAGTTCTGGACAGGGGAGCACAGATACGCAGTATTTT. Residues: CASSSGQGSTDTQYF. V usage is TRBV27 and J usage is TRBJ2-3, with 9 bases identical to TRBD1. The V gene's germline CDR1 is MNHEY and CDR2 SMNVEV (reference sequence). The V and J ends lost 4 bases and 0 bases, in that order; junction bases with no gene match: 2. The CDR3 is made up of 15 amino acids.

The gene calls are TRBV7-2 and TRBJ2-3; 9 bases are a match to TRBD1. Germline V gene sequence: CDR1 SGHTA, CDR2 FQGNSA. The ends lost 5 bases at V and 3 bases at J; junction bases unmatched: 6. This CDR3 spans 15 amino acids. The CDR3 nucleotides are TGTGCCAGCAGCCCCTGGGACAGGGAAACAGATACGCAGTATTTT. This translates into CASSPWDRETDTQYF.

The CDR3 reads CASKTGDGYNEQFF. In nucleotides, the CDR3 is TGTGCCAGCAAAACAGGGGACGGATACAATGAGCAGTTCTTC. This chain links TRBV28 with TRBJ2-1, with 7 bases identical to TRBD1. The CDR3 runs 14 residues. The germline V gene has CDR1 MDHEN and CDR2 SYDVKM. V was clipped by 7 bases and J by 4 bases; unmatched bases: 7.

The rearrangement links TRBV11-2 to TRBJ2-7; 8 nucleotides align to TRBD1. This CDR3 is 14 amino acids long. CDR1 and CDR2 from the germline V gene are SGHAT and FQNNGV. V lost 0 bases and J lost 6; bases outside the gene matches: 4. The CDR3 loop reads CASSLDRTGLEQYF. The CDR3, as DNA: TGTGCCAGCAGCTTAGATCGGACAGGGCTCGAGCAGTACTTC.

The chain has TRBV7-9 and TRBJ1-2; 7 bases align to TRBD1. CDR3 length equals 14 residues. The junction had 5 bases not matched to a gene; V was cut back by 4 bases and J by 3 bases. Germline V gene data show CDR1 as SEHNR and CDR2 as FQNEAQ (reference sequence). The CDR3 sequence: CASSSRQGDYGYTF. The DNA of the CDR3 is TGTGCCAGCAGCTCCCGACAGGGCGACTATGGCTACACCTTC.

The rearrangement joins TRBV5-6 to TRBJ1-5; 9 bases line up with TRBD1. Germline CDR1 and CDR2: SGHDT and YYEEEE. Trimming cost V 1 base and J 3 bases; bases outside gene matches: 8. The CDR3 contains 17 residues. For the CDR3, the DNA is TGTGCCAGCAGCTTGAAACCGGGACAGGGAGACAATCAGCCCCAGCATTTT. Protein: CASSLKPGQGDNQPQHF.